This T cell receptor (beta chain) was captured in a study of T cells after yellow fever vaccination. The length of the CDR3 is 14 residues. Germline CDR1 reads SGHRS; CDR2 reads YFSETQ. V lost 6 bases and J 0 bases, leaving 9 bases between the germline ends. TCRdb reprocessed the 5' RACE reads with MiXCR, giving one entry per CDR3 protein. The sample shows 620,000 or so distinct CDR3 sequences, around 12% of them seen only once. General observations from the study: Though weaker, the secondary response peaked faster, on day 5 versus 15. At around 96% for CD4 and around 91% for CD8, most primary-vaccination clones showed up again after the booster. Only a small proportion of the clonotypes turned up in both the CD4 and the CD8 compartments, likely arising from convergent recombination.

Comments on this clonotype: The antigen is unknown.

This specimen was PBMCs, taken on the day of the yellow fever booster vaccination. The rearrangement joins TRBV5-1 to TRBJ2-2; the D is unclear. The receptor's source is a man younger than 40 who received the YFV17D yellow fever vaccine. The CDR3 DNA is TGCGCCAGCATGGGCCAACCGAACACCGGGGAGCTGTTTTTT. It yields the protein CASMGQPNTGELFF. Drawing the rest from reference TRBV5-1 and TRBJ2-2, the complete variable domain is KAGVTQTPRYLIKTRGQQVTLSCSPISGHRSVSWYQQTPGQGLQFLFEYFSETQRNKGNFPGRFSGRQFSNSRSEMNVSTLELGDSALYLCASMGQPNTGELFFGEGSRLTVL.